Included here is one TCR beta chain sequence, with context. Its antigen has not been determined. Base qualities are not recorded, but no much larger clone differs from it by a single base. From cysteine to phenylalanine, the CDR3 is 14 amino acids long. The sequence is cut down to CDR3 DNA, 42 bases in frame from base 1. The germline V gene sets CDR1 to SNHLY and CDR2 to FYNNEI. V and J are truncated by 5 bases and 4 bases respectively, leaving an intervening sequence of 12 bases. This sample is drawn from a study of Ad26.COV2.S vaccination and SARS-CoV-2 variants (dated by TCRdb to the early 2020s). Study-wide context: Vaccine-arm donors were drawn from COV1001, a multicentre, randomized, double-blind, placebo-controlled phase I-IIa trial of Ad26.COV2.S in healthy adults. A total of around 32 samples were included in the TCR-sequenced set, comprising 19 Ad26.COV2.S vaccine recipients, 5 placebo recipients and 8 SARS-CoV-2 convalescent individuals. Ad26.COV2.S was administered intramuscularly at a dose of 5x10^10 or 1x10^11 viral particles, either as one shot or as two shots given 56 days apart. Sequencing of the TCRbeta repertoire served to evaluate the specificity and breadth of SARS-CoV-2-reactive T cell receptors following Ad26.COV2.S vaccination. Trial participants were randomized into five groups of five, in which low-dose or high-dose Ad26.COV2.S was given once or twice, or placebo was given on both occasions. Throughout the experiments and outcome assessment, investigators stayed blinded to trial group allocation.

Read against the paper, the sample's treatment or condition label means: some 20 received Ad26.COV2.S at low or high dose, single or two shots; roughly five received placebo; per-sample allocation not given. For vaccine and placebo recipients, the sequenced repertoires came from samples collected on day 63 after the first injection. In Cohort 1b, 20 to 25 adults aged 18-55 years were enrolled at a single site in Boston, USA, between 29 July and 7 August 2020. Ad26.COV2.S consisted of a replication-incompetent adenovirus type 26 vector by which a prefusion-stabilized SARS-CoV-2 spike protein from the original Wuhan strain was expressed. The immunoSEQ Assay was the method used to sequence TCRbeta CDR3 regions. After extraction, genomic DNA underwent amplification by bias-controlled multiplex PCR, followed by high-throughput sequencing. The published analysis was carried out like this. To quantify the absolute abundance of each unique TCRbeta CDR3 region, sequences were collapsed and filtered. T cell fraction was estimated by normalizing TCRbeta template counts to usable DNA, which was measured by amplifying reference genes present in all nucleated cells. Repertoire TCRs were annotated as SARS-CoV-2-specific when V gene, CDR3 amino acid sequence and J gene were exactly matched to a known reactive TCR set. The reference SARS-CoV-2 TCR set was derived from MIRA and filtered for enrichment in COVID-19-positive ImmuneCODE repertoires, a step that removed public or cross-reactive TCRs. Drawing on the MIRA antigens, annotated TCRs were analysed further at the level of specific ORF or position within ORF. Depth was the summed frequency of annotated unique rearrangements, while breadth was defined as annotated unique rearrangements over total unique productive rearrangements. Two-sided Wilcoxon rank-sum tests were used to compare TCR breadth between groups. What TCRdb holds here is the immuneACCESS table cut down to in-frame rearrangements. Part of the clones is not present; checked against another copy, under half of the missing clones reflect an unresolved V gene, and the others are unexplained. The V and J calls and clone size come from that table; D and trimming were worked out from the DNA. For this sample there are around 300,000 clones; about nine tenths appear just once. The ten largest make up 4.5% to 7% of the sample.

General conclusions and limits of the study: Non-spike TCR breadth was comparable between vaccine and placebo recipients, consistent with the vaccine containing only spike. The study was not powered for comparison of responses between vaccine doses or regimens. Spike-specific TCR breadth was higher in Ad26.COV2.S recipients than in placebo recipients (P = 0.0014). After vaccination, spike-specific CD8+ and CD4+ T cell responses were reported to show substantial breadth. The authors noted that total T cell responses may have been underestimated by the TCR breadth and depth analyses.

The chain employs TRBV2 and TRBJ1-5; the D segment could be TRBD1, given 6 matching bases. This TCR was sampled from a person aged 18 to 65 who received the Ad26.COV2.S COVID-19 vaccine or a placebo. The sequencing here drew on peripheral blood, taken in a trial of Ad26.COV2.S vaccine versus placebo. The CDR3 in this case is CASSPGEGNQPQHF. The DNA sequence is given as TGTGCCAGCAGTCCAGGGGAGGGGAATCAGCCCCAGCATTTT.